This record looks at one T cell receptor beta chain sequence and its context. The sample originates from a study of early T cells in non-severe SARS-CoV-2 infection. Study-wide context: Chains stayed unpaired after sequencing of bulk RNA from unsorted whole blood.

TCRdb analysed the 5' RACE reads with MiXCR anew, one entry per CDR3 protein. The table lists fewer than 45,000 distinct CDR3 sequences, roughly 9.9% of them singletons. This CDR3 contains 14 residues. Germline CDR1 is SGDLS and CDR2 is YYNGEE. V lost 5 bases and J 2 bases, leaving 13 bases between the germline ends. Sample: whole blood. The receptor comes from an adult who was a healthcare worker with PCR-confirmed SARS-CoV-2 infection or an uninfected control (not recorded which). The rearrangement joins TRBV9 to TRBJ1-1; D may be TRBD1 (5 bases). The CDR3, as DNA: TGTGCCAGCAGTCCTACCGGGACCAACACTGAAGCTTTCTTT. Translated, it gives CASSPTGTNTEAFF.